These 9 T cell receptor beta chains were all obtained from the same sample, sequenced in a study of blood T cell repertoires in COVID-19 (dated by TCRdb to about 2020). The library came from the immunoSEQ multiplex PCR assay. TCRdb carries this immuneACCESS record with in-frame sequences only. Its versions omit some clonotypes, under half of them owing to an unresolved V gene in the studies checked, with the rest unexplained. The sample yields 150,000 to 180,000 clones; around 83% were counted once. The ten largest clonotypes hold about 12% of the sample. Sequencing was performed on peripheral blood. The source is an older woman with COVID-19, enrolled during active disease.

In its sample, this clone was seen once. The gene calls are TRBV9 and TRBJ2-5, with D tentatively TRBD2 (6 bases). V lost 0 bases and J lost 1, with 10 bases in between. This CDR3 comprises 15 residues. CDR1 SGDLS and CDR2 YYNGEE come from the germline V gene. For the CDR3, the DNA is TGTGCCAGCAGCGTAGGTATCGGGGGCCAAGAGACCCAGTACTTC. Translated: CASSVGIGGQETQYF.

This clone was observed once. The rearrangement links TRBV27 to TRBJ2-2; possible D gene TRBD1, 7 bases. Trimming cost V 2 bases and J 5 bases, with 15 bases left between them. The germline V gene has CDR1 MNHEY and CDR2 SMNVEV (reference sequence). The CDR3 spans 16 residues. CDR3: CASSLVAGGGTGELFF. The CDR3 DNA reads as TGTGCCAGCAGTTTAGTGGCAGGGGGAGGAACCGGGGAGCTGTTTTTT.

The chain joins TRBV6-1 to TRBJ1-2; 7 bases match TRBD1. V trimming: 1 base; J trimming: 1 base; junction bases outside the gene matches: 9. Germline-derived CDR1 and CDR2 are MNHNS and SASEGT. The CDR3 has 17 residues. The chain's CDR3 is CASSEGPETGSNYGYTF. The CDR3 bases are TGTGCCAGCAGTGAAGGCCCGGAGACAGGGAGTAACTATGGCTACACCTTC.

The J gene is TRBJ1-4, the V gene TRBV5-1; 8 positions agree with TRBD1. There are 14 residues in the CDR3. In germline, CDR1 is SGHRS, CDR2 YFSETQ. The ends lost 4 bases at V and 8 bases at J; junction bases unmatched: 7. The CDR3 sequence: CASSIGQGKEKLFF. The DNA for the CDR3 is TGCGCCAGCAGCATCGGACAGGGCAAAGAAAAACTGTTTTTT.

This sequence joins TRBV29-1 and TRBJ1-2; 10 bases map to TRBD1. V gave up 7 bases and J gave up 7 bases; unmatched junction bases: 12. Per germline, CDR1 SQVTM and CDR2 ANQGSEA. The CDR3 is made up of 14 amino acids. The CDR3 DNA is TGCAGCGCCCTCCGGAAGACAGGGGGCATTGGCTACACCTTC. Translating gives CSALRKTGGIGYTF.

The chain has TRBV5-1 and TRBJ2-5; 8 positions match TRBD1. The CDR3 covers 13 residues. From germline, CDR1 is SGHRS and CDR2 YFSETQ. V lost 5 bases to trimming and J lost 5 bases; unmatched junction nucleotides: 5. The chain's CDR3 is CASRPDRGETQYF. CDR3 DNA: TGCGCCAGCAGGCCCGACAGGGGTGAGACCCAGTACTTC.

CDR3 sequence (DNA): TGTGCCAGCAGCACGATGGGGGACAGCTCCTACGAGCAGTACGTC. Translated, it gives CASSTMGDSSYEQYV. This chain links TRBV11-2 with TRBJ2-7, with TRBD1 matching over 7 bases. This CDR3 region has 15 residues. Per germline, CDR1 SGHAT and CDR2 FQNNGV. V was clipped by 5 bases and J by 0 bases; unmatched bases: 7.

The chain couples TRBV27 to TRBJ1-1; D remains unclear. Per germline, CDR1 MNHEY and CDR2 SMNVEV (reference sequence). V gave up 3 bases and J gave up 1 base, with 9 bases separating them. The CDR3 is made up of 14 amino acids. This CDR3 is CASSLRQRNTEAFF. The CDR3 nucleotides are TGTGCCAGCAGTTTGAGGCAGAGGAACACTGAAGCTTTCTTT.

This clone was recorded only once. The chain employs TRBV7-9 and TRBJ1-2; D uncertain. The V and J ends lost 2 bases and 4 bases respectively, with 11 bases between them. Per the germline V gene, CDR1 is SEHNR and CDR2 is FQNEAQ (reference sequence). CDR3 length equals 14 residues. The CDR3: CASSLQLGFYGYTF. As DNA, the CDR3 is TGTGCCAGCAGCTTACAGCTAGGATTCTATGGCTACACCTTC.